Shown below are 32 T cell receptor beta chains from a single sample sequenced in a study of CD8+CD57+ T cells in acquired aplastic anemia (dated 2018 in TCRdb). Reads for this sample came from an Illumina HiSeq 2000. Genomic DNA served as template for TCR beta VDJ combination and CDR3 sequence profiling. The public reads were run again by TCRdb, first through fastp at Q25 and then through MiXCR, and only productive beta chains were kept. Rows are unified per CDR3 protein, each entry keeping the most common DNA and genes. In all, the sample holds roughly 250,000 distinct CDR3 sequences, and around 46% of those were seen once. Less than 9% of the sample is taken by the ten largest. Expansion of CD8+CD57+ cells had been shown by flow cytometry in the patients chosen for sequencing. Sequencing input: sorted CD4+, CD8+, or CD8+CD57+ T cells (not recorded which) from PBMCs. The source is a human donor with aplastic anemia.

This clonotype occurred many times. V and J are TRBV7-8 and TRBJ1-1, with D uncertain. The CDR3 length is 12 residues. Germline values: CDR1 SGHVS, CDR2 FQNEAQ. Trimming left V 1 base short and J 6 bases short, with 6 bases between. The CDR3 region is CASSLVGSEAFF. In nucleotides, the CDR3 is TGTGCCAGCAGCTTAGTAGGGTCTGAAGCTTTCTTT.

J is TRBJ1-4 and V is TRBV29-1; D is ambiguous. Per the germline V gene, CDR1 is SQVTM and CDR2 is ANQGSEA. The CDR3 loop spans 14 amino acids. Trimming took 7 bases from V and 8 from J, leaving 20 bases between them. In nucleotides, the CDR3 is TGCAGCGCCAGCGAAGGGCTACCGGGGGAAAAACTGTTTTTT. This codes for CSASEGLPGEKLFF.

The chain carries TRBV10-3 and TRBJ2-2; D unclear. The CDR3 is 15 amino acids. Trimming took 2 bases from V and 3 from J, leaving 10 bases between them. Germline V gene lookup returns CDR1 ENHRY and CDR2 SYGVKD. The chain's CDR3 is CAISEGQDYTGELFF. The CDR3 DNA reads as TGTGCCATCAGTGAGGGGCAGGATTACACCGGGGAGCTGTTTTTT.

This clonotype has at least ten counts. The V gene is TRBV12-3 or TRBV12-4, the J gene TRBJ2-2; D remains unclear. V was cut by 10 bases and J by 8 bases, with 17 bases left in between. The CDR3 has 13 residues. CDR3 DNA: TGTGCCACCGCTCAGCCCCAAAAAGGGGAGCTGTTTTTT. Protein: CATAQPQKGELFF.

The chain employs TRBV19 and TRBJ1-2; 10 bases fit TRBD1. The CDR3 is 15 amino acids. V trimming: 4 bases; J trimming: 6 bases; junction bases outside the gene matches: 8. Per the germline V gene, CDR1 is LNHDA and CDR2 is SQIVND (reference sequence). The CDR3, as DNA: TGTGCCAGTAGTAATACCGGGACAGGGGTTAATGGCTACACCTTC. Translated: CASSNTGTGVNGYTF. The full variable domain, completed using reference TRBV19 and TRBJ1-2, is DGGITQSPKYLFRKEGQNVTLSCEQNLNHDAMYWYRQDPGQGLRLIYYSQIVNDFQKGDIAEGYSVSREKKESFPLTVTSAQKNPTAFYLCASSNTGTGVNGYTFGSGTRLTVV.

For this clonotype: A junction end diverges from the germline sequence, so it may reflect a read error. V is TRBV11-2 and J is TRBJ1-1; D not certain. The CDR3 runs 13 residues. Per the germline V gene, CDR1 is SGHAT and CDR2 is FQNNGV. This CDR3 reads CASSFQENTEALF. The CDR3 nucleotides are TGTGCCAGCAGCTTTCAGGAGAACACTGAAGCTCTCTTT.

This clonotype was detected only once. V usage is TRBV4-2 and J usage is TRBJ1-5; D gene ambiguous. The germline CDR1 and CDR2 sequences are LGHNA and YNFKEQ. This CDR3 region has 13 residues. With 0 bases removed from V and 7 bases from J, the gap between germline ends came to 7 bases. The CDR3 DNA follows: TGTGCCAGCAGCCAAGAAATGCCACAGCCCCAGCATTTT. It encodes CASSQEMPQPQHF.

The gene calls are TRBV19 and TRBJ2-2; D is undetermined. This CDR3 is 11 amino acids long. With 6 bases removed from V and 3 bases from J, the gap between germline ends came to 2 bases. CDR1 is LNHDA and CDR2 is SQIVND in the germline V gene (reference sequence). This CDR3 reads CASRDTGELFF. CDR3 bases: TGTGCCAGTAGAGACACCGGGGAGCTGTTTTTT.

Remarks on this clonotype: This is likely a read error, given that the CDR3 carries no conserved phenylalanine or tryptophan at its end. The V and J genes are TRBV7-6 and TRBJ1-1; 11 bases align to TRBD1. V gave up 5 bases and J gave up 8 bases; unmatched junction bases: 4. From germline, CDR1 is SGHVS and CDR2 FNYEAQ. The CDR3 is 13 residues long. CDR3 in amino acids: CASSRGQGVEAFL. CDR3 nucleotides: TGTGCCAGCAGCCGGGGACAGGGGGTCGAAGCTTTCCTT.

As regards this clonotype: This may arise from a read error, as a much more abundant clone is one base away. In DNA, the CDR3 is TGCGCCAGCAGCCAACGAGGACTAGTCGGCACAGATGCGCAGTATTTT. Its translation: CASSQRGLVGTDAQYF. This chain joins TRBV4-1 and TRBJ2-3; 7 positions match TRBD2. Germline CDR1 MGHRA, CDR2 YSYEKL. This CDR3 spans 16 amino acids.

This clonotype was found a few times. V is TRBV6-2 or TRBV6-3 and J is TRBJ2-7, with TRBD2 matching over 9 bases. The junction had 20 bases not matched to a gene; V was cut back by 6 bases and J by 2 bases. Germline V gives CDR1 MNHEY, CDR2 SVGEGT. The CDR3 length is 19 residues. In nucleotides, the CDR3 is TGTGCCAGCAGCAATGGACTAAGCGGGAGGTGGAGGGTTCCCTACGAGCAGTACTTC. Translation: CASSNGLSGRWRVPYEQYF.

CDR3 DNA: TGTGCCATCTCCGCCCAGACGAACACTGAAGCTTTCTTT. Protein sequence: CAISAQTNTEAFF. The genes are TRBV10-3 and TRBJ1-1; no firm D call. The CDR3 is made up of 13 amino acids. Germline values: CDR1 ENHRY, CDR2 SYGVKD. The ends were cut back, 8 bases at V and 1 base at J, with 11 bases in the middle.

This clonotype was counted at least ten times. This chain uses TRBV10-3 with TRBJ2-1, with TRBD2 matching over 15 bases. Germline V CDR1 and CDR2: ENHRY, SYGVKD. This CDR3 has 16 amino acids. J lost 8 bases, V lost 3 bases, and 5 bases had no gene match. CDR3 in amino acids: CAISDGLAGGLDEQFF. CDR3 bases: TGTGCCATCAGTGACGGACTAGCGGGAGGGCTGGATGAGCAGTTCTTC.

At least ten counts were recorded for this clonotype. As DNA, the CDR3 is TGTGCCAGCAGCTCTGGCGTCTCCGGGGACGATCAGCCCCAGCATTTT. It codes for CASSSGVSGDDQPQHF. V gene TRBV7-8 combines with J gene TRBJ1-5, with a possible D match to TRBD1 (5 bases). CDR1 SGHVS and CDR2 FQNEAQ come from the germline V gene. The CDR3 loop spans 16 amino acids. Trimming stripped 4 bases from V and 5 bases from J, with 18 bases between.

This clonotype was seen only a few times. The J gene is TRBJ1-2, the V gene TRBV2, with D possibly matching TRBD1 (6 bases). CDR3 length equals 14 residues. The germline gives CDR1 SNHLY, CDR2 FYNNEI. V lost 3 bases, J lost 5 bases, and 13 bases lay in between. The chain's CDR3 is CASSDWDTRYGYTF. CDR3 nucleotides: TGTGCCAGCAGTGACTGGGACACCCGTTATGGCTACACCTTC.

Concerning this clonotype: A much bigger clone sits one base away, suggesting this may be a read error. This chain uses TRBV7-9 with TRBJ1-5; D call uncertain. V shed 3 bases and J shed 0 bases, with 12 bases lying between them. CDR3 size: 16 residues. The germline CDR1 and CDR2 sequences are SEHNR and FQNEAQ (reference sequence). As DNA, the CDR3 is TGTGCCAGCAGCTTCTTTTTGGGCTCTAGCAATCAGCCCCAGCATTTT. It encodes CASSFFLGSSNQPQHF.

This clonotype was seen only a few times. The chain couples TRBV3-1 to TRBJ1-4; a possible D gene is TRBD1 (6 bases). The V end lost 0 bases, the J end lost 3 bases, and 14 bases lay between the germline ends. The CDR3 has 17 amino acids. Germline CDR1 and CDR2: LGHDT and YNNKEL (reference sequence). Written as DNA, the CDR3 is TGTGCCAGCAGCCAAGATGAGTGGGGACACCCTAATGAAAAACTGTTTTTT. It codes for CASSQDEWGHPNEKLFF. The full variable domain, in which reference TRBV3-1 and TRBJ1-4 provide the parts outside the CDR3, is DTAVSQTPKYLVTQMGNDKSIKCEQNLGHDTMYWYKQDSKKFLKIMFSYNNKELIINETVPNRFSPKSPDKAHLNLHINSLELGDSAVYFCASSQDEWGHPNEKLFFGSGTQLSVL.

CDR3 sequence reads: CATSGGGAYEQYF. Written as DNA, the CDR3 is TGTGCCACCAGTGGCGGGGGCGCCTACGAGCAGTACTTC. The gene calls are TRBV24-1 and TRBJ2-7, with D perhaps matching TRBD2 (7 bases). The CDR3 covers 13 residues. Looked up from germline, CDR1 is KGHDR and CDR2 is SFDVKD. Trimming cost V 5 bases and J 2 bases, with 9 bases left between them.

The J gene is TRBJ1-1, the V gene TRBV7-9, with D tentatively TRBD1 (5 bases). CDR3 length: 15 residues. V shed 4 bases and J shed 0 bases, with 12 bases lying between them. Germline values: CDR1 SEHNR, CDR2 FQNEAQ (reference sequence). In DNA form, the CDR3 reads TGTGCCAGCAGCTCTCCAGGGCAACTGAACACTGAAGCTTTCTTT. Residues: CASSSPGQLNTEAFF.

The chain employs TRBV6-1 and TRBJ2-3; D unclear. Trimming left V 1 base short and J 10 bases short, with 9 bases between. Germline V CDR1 and CDR2: MNHNS, SASEGT. This CDR3 region has 12 residues. The DNA for the CDR3 is TGTGCCAGCAGTGAAGATAGGGTCGCGCAGTATTTT. Amino acids: CASSEDRVAQYF.

The CDR3: CSVGVSSDTQYF. The DNA for the CDR3 is TGCAGCGTTGGGGTTAGCTCAGATACGCAGTATTTT. This chain connects TRBV29-1 to TRBJ2-3; no clear D. Germline loops: CDR1 SQVTM, CDR2 ANQGSEA. The CDR3 loop spans 12 amino acids. Trimming left V 4 bases short and J 4 bases short, with 9 bases between.

Many counts were recorded for this clonotype. For the CDR3, the DNA is TGCAGTGCTAGAGATCAGGGGGCCTACAATGAGCAGTTCTTC. Translated, it gives CSARDQGAYNEQFF. The V and J genes are TRBV20-1 and TRBJ2-1; TRBD1 matches at 7 bases. CDR3 length: 14 residues. V shed 0 bases, J shed 2 bases, and the junction held 1 base outside the gene matches. CDR1 is DFQATT, CDR2 SNEGSKA, per germline (reference sequence).

This clonotype was picked up many times. CDR3 in amino acids: CASSISGGSGNEQFF. As DNA, the CDR3 is TGTGCCAGCAGTATCAGCGGGGGGTCGGGAAATGAGCAGTTCTTC. The chain has TRBV6-4 and TRBJ2-1, with TRBD2 identical over 9 bases. The CDR3 spans 15 residues. Germline trimming cut 5 bases from V and 7 bases from J; bases unmatched to any gene: 9. Germline V gene lookup returns CDR1 MRHNA and CDR2 SNTAGT.

V and J are TRBV7-9 and TRBJ2-7, with a tentative D call TRBD1 (6 bases). The CDR3 totals 16 residues. Germline V gene lookup returns CDR1 SEHNR and CDR2 FQNEAQ (reference sequence). The V and J ends lost 5 bases and 0 bases respectively, with 17 bases between them. The DNA for the CDR3 is TGTGCCAGCAGCGTACAACAGGGTAAAAGCTCCTACGAGCAGTACTTC. This gives the protein CASSVQQGKSSYEQYF. Full variable domain (outside the CDR3, taken from reference TRBV7-9 and TRBJ2-7): DTGVSQNPRHKITKRGQNVTFRCDPISEHNRLYWYRQTLGQGPEFLTYFQNEAQLEKSRLLSDRFSAERPKGSFSTLEIQRTEQGDSAMYLCASSVQQGKSSYEQYFGPGTRLTVT.

This clonotype showed up many times. The gene calls are TRBV13 and TRBJ1-2, with 9 bases identical to TRBD1. Per germline, CDR1 PRHDT and CDR2 FYEKMQ (reference sequence). V was pared by 4 bases and J by 6 bases, with 6 bases of the junction left unmatched. The CDR3 sequence is 14 residues long. The CDR3 DNA is TGTGCCAGCAGCTCGGGGACAGGGAAGAATGGCTACACCTTC. Translated, it gives CASSSGTGKNGYTF. Drawing the rest from reference TRBV13 and TRBJ1-2, the complete variable domain is AAGVIQSPRHLIKEKRETATLKCYPIPRHDTVYWYQQGPGQDPQFLISFYEKMQSDKGSIPDRFSAQQFSDYHSELNMSSLELGDSALYFCASSSGTGKNGYTFGSGTRLTVV.

This clonotype was counted ten times or more. The chain recombines TRBV20-1 with TRBJ2-3, with D possibly being TRBD2 (6 bases). CDR3 length: 17 residues. V was cut by 0 bases and J by 3 bases, with 19 bases left in between. CDR1 is DFQATT, CDR2 SNEGSKA, per germline (reference sequence). DNA of the CDR3: TGCAGTGCTAGAGATCTCGGAGGGTTGATTAGGACAGATACGCAGTATTTT. Translation: CSARDLGGLIRTDTQYF.

The V and J genes are TRBV4-3 and TRBJ1-1; possibly TRBD1 for D (5 bases). This CDR3 region has 13 residues. V shed 2 bases and J shed 5 bases, with 9 bases lying between them. Looked up from germline, CDR1 is LGHNA and CDR2 is YSLEER. Written as DNA, the CDR3 is TGCGCCAGCAGCCAACTGGGGGGGACTGAAGCTTTCTTT. Residues: CASSQLGGTEAFF.

The rearrangement links TRBV7-8 to TRBJ1-2, with 7 positions matching TRBD1. Germline CDR1 SGHVS, CDR2 FQNEAQ. The CDR3 is made up of 13 amino acids. J gave up 4 bases and V 8 bases, and 7 bases lay outside the gene matches. This CDR3 reads CASSDRVGYGYTF. CDR3 sequence (DNA): TGTGCCAGCTCAGACAGGGTTGGCTATGGCTACACCTTC.

The J gene is TRBJ2-7, the V gene TRBV19, with D perhaps given as TRBD1 or TRBD2 (5 bases each). CDR3 length: 12 amino acids. Germline V gives CDR1 LNHDA, CDR2 SQIVND (reference sequence). V gave up 10 bases and J gave up 5 bases, with 15 bases separating them. The CDR3 here is CATGLGVDEQYF. The CDR3 DNA sequence: TGTGCCACCGGGCTGGGGGTCGACGAGCAGTACTTC.

This chain links TRBV19 with TRBJ1-5; D perhaps matches TRBD1 (6 bases). This CDR3 comprises 12 residues. Trimming shortened V by 11 bases and J by 4 bases, and 12 bases separated the two germline ends. Germline CDR1 is LNHDA and CDR2 is SQIVND (reference sequence). The CDR3 loop reads CAARGYNQPQHF. The CDR3, as DNA: TGTGCCGCTAGGGGGTATAATCAGCCCCAGCATTTT.

Ten or more counts support this clonotype. The chain combines TRBV19 with TRBJ2-7; a weak D match, TRBD2 (5 bases). This CDR3 is 15 amino acids long. The V and J ends lost 5 bases and 1 base respectively, with 15 bases between them. The V gene's germline CDR1 is LNHDA and CDR2 SQIVND (reference sequence). CDR3 nucleotides: TGTGCCAGTAGTTCCGTTAGGGCGGGTTCCTACGAGCAGTACTTC. Its protein is CASSSVRAGSYEQYF.

V gene TRBV25-1 combines with J gene TRBJ2-1; D gene uncertain. Germline CDR1 MGHDK, CDR2 SYGVNS. V lost 6 bases to trimming and J lost 4 bases, with 10 bases between them. CDR3 length: 13 residues. The CDR3 DNA sequence: TGTGCCAGCAGGAAGGGTTTATACAATGAGCAGTTCTTC. Encoded protein: CASRKGLYNEQFF.